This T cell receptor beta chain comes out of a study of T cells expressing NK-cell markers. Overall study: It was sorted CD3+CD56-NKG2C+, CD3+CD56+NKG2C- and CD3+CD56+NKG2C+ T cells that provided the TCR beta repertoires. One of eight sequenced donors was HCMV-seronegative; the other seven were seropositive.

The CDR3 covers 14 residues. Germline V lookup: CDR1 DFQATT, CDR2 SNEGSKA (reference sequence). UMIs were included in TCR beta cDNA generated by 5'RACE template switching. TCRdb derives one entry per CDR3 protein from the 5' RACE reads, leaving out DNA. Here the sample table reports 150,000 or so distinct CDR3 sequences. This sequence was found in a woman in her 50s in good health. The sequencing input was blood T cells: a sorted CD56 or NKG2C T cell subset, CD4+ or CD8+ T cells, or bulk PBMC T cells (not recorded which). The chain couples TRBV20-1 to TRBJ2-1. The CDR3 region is CSARSLAGSGEQFF.